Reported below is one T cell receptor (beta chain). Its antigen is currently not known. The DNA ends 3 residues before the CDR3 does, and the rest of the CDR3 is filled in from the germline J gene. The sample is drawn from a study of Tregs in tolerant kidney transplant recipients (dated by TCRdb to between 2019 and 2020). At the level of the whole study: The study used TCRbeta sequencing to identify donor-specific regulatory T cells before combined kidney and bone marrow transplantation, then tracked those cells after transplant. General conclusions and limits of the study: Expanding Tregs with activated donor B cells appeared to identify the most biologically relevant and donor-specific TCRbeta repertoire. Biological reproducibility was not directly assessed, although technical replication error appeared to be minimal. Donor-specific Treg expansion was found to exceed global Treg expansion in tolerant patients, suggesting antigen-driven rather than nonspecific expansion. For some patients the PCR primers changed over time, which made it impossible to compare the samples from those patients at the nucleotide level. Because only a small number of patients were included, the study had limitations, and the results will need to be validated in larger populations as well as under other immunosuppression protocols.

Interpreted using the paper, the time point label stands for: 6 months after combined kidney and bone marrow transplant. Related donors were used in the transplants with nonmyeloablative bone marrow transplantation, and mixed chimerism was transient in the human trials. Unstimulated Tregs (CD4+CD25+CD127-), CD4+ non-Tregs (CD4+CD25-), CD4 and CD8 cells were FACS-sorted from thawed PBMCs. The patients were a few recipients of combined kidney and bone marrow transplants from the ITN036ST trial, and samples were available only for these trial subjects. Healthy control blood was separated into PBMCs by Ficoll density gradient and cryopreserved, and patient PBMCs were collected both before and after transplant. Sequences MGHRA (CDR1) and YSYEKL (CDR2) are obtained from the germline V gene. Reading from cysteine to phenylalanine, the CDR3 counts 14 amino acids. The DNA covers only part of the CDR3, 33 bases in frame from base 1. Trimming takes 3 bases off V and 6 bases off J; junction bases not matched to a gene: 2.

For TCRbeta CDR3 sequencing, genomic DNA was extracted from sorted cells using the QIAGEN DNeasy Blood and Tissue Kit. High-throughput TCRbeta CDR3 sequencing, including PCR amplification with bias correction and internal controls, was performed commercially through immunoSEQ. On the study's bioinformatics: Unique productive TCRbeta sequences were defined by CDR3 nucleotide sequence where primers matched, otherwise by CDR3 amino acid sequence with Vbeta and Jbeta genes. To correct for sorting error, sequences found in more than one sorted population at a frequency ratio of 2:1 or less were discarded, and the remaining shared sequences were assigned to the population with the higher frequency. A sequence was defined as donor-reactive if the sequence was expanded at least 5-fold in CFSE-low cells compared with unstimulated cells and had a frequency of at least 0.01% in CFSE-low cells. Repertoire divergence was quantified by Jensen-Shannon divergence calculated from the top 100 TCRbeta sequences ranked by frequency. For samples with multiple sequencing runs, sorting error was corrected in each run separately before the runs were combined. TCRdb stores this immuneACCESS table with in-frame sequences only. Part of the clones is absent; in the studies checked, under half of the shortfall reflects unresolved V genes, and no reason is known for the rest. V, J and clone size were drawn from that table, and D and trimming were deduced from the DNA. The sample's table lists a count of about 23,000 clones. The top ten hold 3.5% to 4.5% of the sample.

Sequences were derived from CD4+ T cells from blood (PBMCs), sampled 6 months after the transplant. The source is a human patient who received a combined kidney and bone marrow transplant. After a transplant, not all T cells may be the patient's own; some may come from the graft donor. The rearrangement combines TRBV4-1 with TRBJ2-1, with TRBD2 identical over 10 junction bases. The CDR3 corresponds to CASSHLAGVNEQFF. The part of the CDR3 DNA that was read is TGCGCCAGCAGCCACCTAGCGGGGGTCAATGAG.